A single sample gave rise to the 25 T cell receptor beta chains below, sequenced in a study of tumor and adjacent non-tumor tissue in lung cancer. No cell sorting was done before RNA was extracted from the tissue. TCRbeta libraries were built with three rounds of nested PCR, modified from ARM-PCR. MiXCR, applied by TCRdb to the multiplex PCR reads, yields one record per CDR3 protein. The table records over 110,000 distinct CDR3 sequences, approximately 64% of them present only once. Material: lung tumor tissue. These receptors were collected from a man between 60 and 70 years old with small cell lung cancer.

This clonotype occurred many times. The rearrangement uses TRBV6-1 and TRBJ1-5; D is perhaps TRBD1 (5 bases). Trimming shortened V by 6 bases and J by 5 bases, and 11 bases separated the two germline ends. CDR1 and CDR2 (germline): MNHNS, SASEGT. CDR3 size: 13 residues. CDR3 protein: CASRGDGDQPQHF. DNA of the CDR3: TGTGCCAGCAGAGGGGACGGCGATCAGCCCCAGCATTTT.

This chain links TRBV15 with TRBJ2-3; TRBD2 matches 10 bases. Germline V gives CDR1 LNHNV, CDR2 YYDKDF (reference sequence). V was clipped by 0 bases and J by 2 bases; unmatched bases: 5. This CDR3 has 17 residues. DNA for the CDR3: TGTGCCACCAGCAGAGAGGGGACTAGCGAACTCACAGATACGCAGTATTTT. Translated: CATSREGTSELTDTQYF.

CDR3 bases: TGCAGCGCCCAAGTGACTAACGGGAGTGAGCAGTTCTTC. Translation gives CSAQVTNGSEQFF. This rearrangement joins TRBV29-1 to TRBJ2-1; D is perhaps TRBD2 (6 bases). The ends were cut back, 7 bases at V and 9 bases at J, with 19 bases in the middle. The germline gives CDR1 SQVTM, CDR2 ANQGSEA. The CDR3 runs to 13 residues.

The chain uses TRBV7-9 and TRBJ1-4, with 9 bases matching TRBD1. The CDR3 covers 16 residues. With V trimmed by 5 bases and J by 8 bases, 12 bases remained unmatched. Germline CDR1 SEHNR, CDR2 FQNEAQ (reference sequence). Here the CDR3 reads CASSNIPGQGGEKLFF. DNA of the CDR3: TGTGCCAGCAGCAATATCCCGGGACAGGGAGGGGAAAAACTGTTTTTT.

Details on this clonotype: A much larger clone lies one base from this, so it may be a read error. The genes are TRBV12-3 or TRBV12-4 and TRBJ2-3; 7 bases match TRBD2. V shed 7 bases and J 5 bases; nucleotides not matched to a gene: 9. This CDR3 has 14 residues. The CDR3 DNA reads as TGTGCCAGCAAAGCGGGGAGGGGAATAGATACGCAGTATTTT. Its translation is CASKAGRGIDTQYF.

Note on this clonotype: Sequence at one end of the junction differs from germline and may be a read error. The chain employs TRBV20-1 and TRBJ2-1; D possibly corresponds to TRBD2 (7 bases). The CDR3 is 15 amino acids. Germline V lookup: CDR1 DFQATT, CDR2 SNEGSKA (reference sequence). CDR3 DNA sequence: TGCAGCGCTAAGGGGGGGGGCAGGGGCCACAATGAGCTGTTCTTC. This translates into CSAKGGGRGHNELFF.

Of note for this clonotype: A read error is possible here, since a much larger clone lies one base away. The rearrangement uses TRBV4-2 and TRBJ2-3; 9 bases line up with TRBD2. Germline V gene sequence: CDR1 LGHNA, CDR2 YNFKEQ. This CDR3 region has 14 residues. V lost 6 bases and J lost 5; bases outside the gene matches: 6. The CDR3 DNA is TGTGCCAGCAGGGGGCGGGGGGGAGAAGATACGCAGTATTTT. Translated, it gives CASRGRGGEDTQYF.

This clonotype has at least ten counts. The chain links TRBV5-5 to TRBJ2-1; D is ambiguous. The CDR3 contains 11 residues. Trimming left V 1 base short and J 9 bases short, with 5 bases between. Germline values: CDR1 SGHKS, CDR2 YYEKEE (reference sequence). This CDR3 is CASSLFPEQFF. DNA for the CDR3: TGTGCCAGCAGCTTGTTCCCTGAGCAGTTCTTC.

This sequence joins TRBV29-1 and TRBJ2-7, with D perhaps matching TRBD2 (6 bases). V was cut by 6 bases and J by 5 bases, with 17 bases left in between. The germline V gene encodes CDR1 SQVTM and CDR2 ANQGSEA. The CDR3 length is 13 residues. This CDR3 reads CSVWGRAGNEQYF. The CDR3 DNA follows: TGCAGCGTCTGGGGTAGGGCGGGGAACGAGCAGTACTTC.

Of note for this clonotype: A read error may explain this, as a much larger clone is one base away. The conserved phenylalanine or tryptophan normally closing the CDR3 is absent here, so this likely arose from a read error. The chain combines TRBV20-1 with TRBJ1-1, with a possible D match to TRBD1 (6 bases). The CDR3 sequence is 14 residues long. Deletions cut 0 bases from V and 1 base from J, with 9 bases between. CDR1 and CDR2 (germline): DFQATT, SNEGSKA (reference sequence). The CDR3 loop reads CSARDRGSNTEAFS. CDR3 nucleotides: TGCAGTGCTAGAGACAGGGGCTCGAACACTGAAGCTTTCTCT.

The sample holds a few counts of this clonotype. CDR3 protein: CASSDSGRVNQPQHF. CDR3 bases: TGTGCCAGCAGTGATTCCGGGAGGGTCAATCAGCCCCAGCATTTT. The chain is built from TRBV6-1 and TRBJ1-5, with no clear D. V dropped 3 bases and J dropped 3 bases, with 12 bases sitting between them. The germline CDR1 and CDR2 sequences are MNHNS and SASEGT. CDR3 length equals 15 residues.

With respect to this clonotype: A clone one base away is much larger, so this may be a read error. This chain uses TRBV20-1 with TRBJ2-5, with TRBD2 identical over 13 bases. The CDR3 is 15 amino acids. Germline V lookup: CDR1 DFQATT, CDR2 SNEGSKA (reference sequence). CDR3 in amino acids: CNATRTSGSAETQYF. In nucleotides, the CDR3 is TGCAATGCTACGCGGACTAGCGGGAGTGCAGAGACCCAGTACTTC.

In regard to this clonotype: Its ends do not fully match the called genes, so a read error is possible. In nucleotides, the CDR3 is TGTGTCAGCATCCCGGCAGGGACAGATACGCAGTATTTT. The encoded protein is CVSIPAGTDTQYF. This chain connects TRBV6-5 to TRBJ2-3, with a weak D call TRBD1 (5 bases). This CDR3 is 13 amino acids long. CDR1 MNHEY and CDR2 SVGAGI come from the germline V gene.

This clonotype was counted many times. CDR3 loop: CSARTGATDTQYF. CDR3 DNA sequence: TGCAGTGCTAGGACAGGGGCGACAGATACGCAGTATTTT. The J gene is TRBJ2-3, the V gene TRBV20-1; 8 bases agree with TRBD1. Germline CDR1 and CDR2: DFQATT and SNEGSKA (reference sequence). The V gene end was trimmed by 3 bases and the J gene end by 3 bases; junction bases not matched to a gene: 2. This CDR3 contains 13 residues.

A word on this clonotype: Compared with germline, one end of the junction differs, possibly owing to a read error. This rearrangement joins TRBV11-2 to TRBJ2-1, with D perhaps matching TRBD1 (6 bases). Per the germline V gene, CDR1 is SGHAT and CDR2 is FQNNGV. This CDR3 contains 15 residues. In nucleotides, the CDR3 is TGTGCCGGCAGCCAAGGGGGTTGTAGCTACAATGGGCAGTTCTTC. It translates to CAGSQGGCSYNGQFF.

Notes on this clonotype: A read error may explain this, as a much larger clone is one base away. The V call is TRBV6-1, the J call TRBJ1-2; D not certain. This CDR3 region has 12 residues. The V gene's germline CDR1 is MNHNS and CDR2 SASEGT. CDR3 sequence reads: CANSDLIGGYTF. As DNA, the CDR3 is TGTGCCAACAGTGACCTAATCGGGGGCTACACCTTC.

In this sample, this clonotype turned up many times. This chain connects TRBV6-1 to TRBJ2-3; the D is unclear. Germline V gene sequence: CDR1 MNHNS, CDR2 SASEGT. V was clipped by 7 bases and J by 4 bases, with 15 bases between them. This CDR3 contains 14 residues. The CDR3 region is CASTSNYVADTQYF. CDR3 nucleotides: TGTGCCAGCACCTCAAACTATGTCGCAGATACGCAGTATTTT.

Worth noting for this clonotype: At one boundary the junction diverges from the germline segment, which might be a read error. The V call is TRBV11-2, the J call TRBJ2-2, with D possibly being TRBD1 (5 bases). CDR1 and CDR2 from the germline V gene are SGHAT and FQNNGV. The CDR3 has 13 amino acids. CDR3 sequence (DNA): TGTGCCATCAGCTTAGGGGTGGCCTGGGAGCTGTTTTTT. Protein: CAISLGVAWELFF.

This clonotype was recorded many times. V and J are TRBV7-9 and TRBJ1-1; D is uncertain. Trimming stripped 1 base from V and 7 bases from J, with 10 bases between. Germline V gene lookup returns CDR1 SEHNR and CDR2 FQNEAQ (reference sequence). The length of the CDR3 is 13 residues. In DNA form, the CDR3 reads TGTGCCAGCAGCTTAGAAGGTGGCTTTGAAGCTTTCTTT. This translates into CASSLEGGFEAFF. The whole variable domain, filled in from reference TRBV7-9 and TRBJ1-1, reads DTGVSQNPRHKITKRGQNVTFRCDPISEHNRLYWYRQTLGQGPEFLTYFQNEAQLEKSRLLSDRFSAERPKGSFSTLEIQRTEQGDSAMYLCASSLEGGFEAFFGQGTRLTVV.

This clonotype was seen a few times. One base away lies a much larger clone, so this may be a sequencing read error. This chain joins TRBV24-1 and TRBJ2-5; D is undetermined. CDR1 KGHDR and CDR2 SFDVKD come from the germline V gene. The CDR3 runs to 13 residues. CDR3 DNA sequence: TGTACCACCAGTGATGCCCCACGGGAGACCCAGTACTTC. Translated: CTTSDAPRETQYF.

About this clonotype: Mismatch with germline at one junction end may stem from a read error. This chain joins TRBV6-6 and TRBJ2-1; 9 positions agree with TRBD2. Germline V gives CDR1 MNHNY, CDR2 SVGAGI (reference sequence). The CDR3 consists of 14 residues. The CDR3 spells CPSVSGSINNEQFF. The DNA for the CDR3 is TGTCCCAGTGTTAGCGGGAGTATCAACAATGAGCAGTTCTTC.

Notes on this clonotype: It is likely a read error, because the conserved phenylalanine at the end of the CDR3 is missing. V and J are TRBV20-1 and TRBJ2-3; D remains unclear. The V gene's germline CDR1 is DFQATT and CDR2 SNEGSKA (reference sequence). The CDR3 loop spans 12 amino acids. Trimming stripped 6 bases from V and 3 bases from J, with 10 bases between. CDR3 sequence: CSASSSTDTQYL. The CDR3 DNA reads as TGCAGTGCCAGCAGTAGTACAGATACGCAGTATTTA.

This clonotype has ten or more counts. This rearrangement joins TRBV20-1 to TRBJ2-1; the match to TRBD2 covers 12 bases. Germline lookup yields CDR1 DFQATT and CDR2 SNEGSKA (reference sequence). The trim removed 6 bases at V and 7 bases at J, leaving 13 bases unmatched. The CDR3 has 16 residues. CDR3 sequence (DNA): TGCAGTGCGGCGACTAGCGGGAGTCTTAGTAGGAATGAGCAGTTCTTC. It is translated as CSAATSGSLSRNEQFF.

With regard to this clonotype: A much more abundant neighbour one base away suggests this may be a read error. The chain carries TRBV12-1 and TRBJ2-3; the D call of TRBD1 is as the table states it, not checked on the DNA. TRBV12-1 is deemed a pseudogene. This CDR3 region has 18 residues. As DNA, the CDR3 is TGTGCCAGCAGCTTTGCCCAGGCAGGGTATCGTCTCACAGATACGCAGTATTTT. It encodes CASSFAQAGYRLTDTQYF.

This chain uses TRBV12-3 or TRBV12-4 with TRBJ2-3; 8 nucleotides match TRBD1. The CDR3 consists of 15 residues. Trimming at V came to 7 bases and at J to 5 bases, leaving 11 bases not matched to a gene. CDR3 bases: TGTGCCAGCATCCCTGGACAGGGCGTAAGAGATACGCAGTATTTT. Its translation is CASIPGQGVRDTQYF.